One sample yielded the 27 T cell receptor beta chains listed below, sequenced in a study of identical twins. TCRdb passed the 5' RACE reads through MiXCR, listing each CDR3 protein once. The data hold about 570,000 distinct CDR3 sequences, with 9.5% to 10% observed a single time. These sequences were also reported in another study, on yellow fever vaccine responses in identical twins.

The specimen sequenced was PBMCs. Receptors originate from a woman aged 18 to 35 in good health.

This clonotype was detected only a few times. The V call is TRBV7-8, the J call TRBJ2-7; D may be TRBD1 (6 bases). Germline-derived CDR1 and CDR2 are SGHVS and FQNEAQ. Trimming left V 6 bases short and J 3 bases short, with 21 bases between. This CDR3 is built from 16 residues. This CDR3 is CASRNRTTTGNYEQYF. Here the CDR3 DNA reads TGTGCCAGCAGAAACCGGACCACAACAGGGAACTACGAGCAGTACTTC.

The sample holds a few counts of this clonotype. The rearrangement joins TRBV12-3 or TRBV12-4 to TRBJ2-1, with 12 bases matching TRBD2. The V segment lost 6 bases and the J segment 0 bases; nucleotides outside the gene matches: 9. This CDR3 contains 18 residues. The DNA for the CDR3 is TGTGCCAGCAGCTTACTAGCGGGGGGTTTGAGCTCCTACAATGAGCAGTTCTTC. Amino acids: CASSLLAGGLSSYNEQFF.

The chain carries TRBV4-3 and TRBJ2-7, with 9 bases identical to TRBD2. CDR3 length: 17 amino acids. Trimming cost V 1 base and J 2 bases; bases outside gene matches: 9. Germline V CDR1 and CDR2: LGHNA, YSLEER. The chain's CDR3 is CASSQAPTAGGAYEQYF. The CDR3 DNA reads as TGCGCCAGCAGCCAAGCCCCCACTGCGGGAGGGGCCTACGAGCAGTACTTC.

The rearrangement uses TRBV7-8 and TRBJ2-3; 7 bases agree with TRBD2. Germline lookup yields CDR1 SGHVS and CDR2 FQNEAQ. V lost 2 bases to trimming and J lost 8 bases; unmatched junction nucleotides: 4. This CDR3 has 13 residues. The CDR3 region has the DNA TGTGCCAGCAGCTTACGGGAGGACTTTACGCAGTATTTT. Translation: CASSLREDFTQYF.

This clonotype was counted at least ten times. The chain couples TRBV7-2 to TRBJ2-1; D possibly uses TRBD1 or TRBD2 (5 bases each). Germline V CDR1 and CDR2: SGHTA, FQGNSA. Trimming took 5 bases from V and 6 from J, leaving 14 bases between them. The length of the CDR3 is 14 residues. CDR3 protein: CASSPSRDVNEQFF. CDR3 coding DNA: TGTGCCAGCAGCCCGAGCCGGGACGTCAATGAGCAGTTCTTC.

This clonotype was detected many times. The chain recombines TRBV6-2 or TRBV6-3 with TRBJ1-1; D remains unclear. Looked up from germline, CDR1 is MNHEY and CDR2 is SVGEGT. Trimming pared 5 bases from V and 0 bases from J, leaving 16 bases between. The CDR3 has 16 residues. This CDR3 reads CASSVNMALMNTEAFF. As DNA, the CDR3 is TGTGCCAGCAGTGTAAATATGGCGCTAATGAACACTGAAGCTTTCTTT.

This clonotype was recorded at least ten times. V usage is TRBV21-1 and J usage is TRBJ2-7; the table's D call TRBD1 went unverified against the DNA. TRBV21-1 is a listed pseudogene. CDR3 length equals 15 residues. The CDR3 protein is CASSPRVQGLYEQYF. The CDR3, as DNA: TGTGCCAGCAGCCCCCGGGTACAGGGTCTCTACGAGCAGTACTTC.

This clonotype was picked up many times. The chain recombines TRBV4-1 with TRBJ2-1; TRBD2 matches 8 bases. CDR3 length equals 12 residues. Germline CDR1 reads MGHRA; CDR2 reads YSYEKL. With V trimmed by 0 bases and J by 15 bases, 4 bases remained unmatched. CDR3 amino acids: CASSQEFGTRFF. CDR3 in DNA: TGCGCCAGCAGCCAAGAGTTCGGGACTAGGTTCTTC.

For this clonotype: A clone one base away is much larger, so this may be a read error. The V and J genes are TRBV15 and TRBJ2-7, with D maybe TRBD1 (5 bases). The CDR3 has 14 amino acids. Germline assignment: CDR1 LNHNV and CDR2 YYDKDF (reference sequence). Trimming shortened V by 6 bases and J by 2 bases, and 14 bases separated the two germline ends. CDR3: CATSALGATYEQYF. CDR3 DNA sequence: TGTGCCACCAGTGCTCTAGGGGCTACCTACGAGCAGTACTTC.

The gene calls are TRBV6-2 or TRBV6-3 and TRBJ1-5; D call uncertain. Trimming removed 4 bases at V and 15 bases at J, with 13 bases between. This CDR3 spans 11 amino acids. In germline, CDR1 is MNHEY, CDR2 SVGEGT. DNA of the CDR3: TGTGCCAGCAGTTCCATAGGCCTGCCGCATTTT. Translation gives CASSSIGLPHF.

In this sample, this clonotype turned up a few times. J is TRBJ2-6 and V is TRBV2; no reliable D call. V lost 3 bases and J lost 0, with 6 bases in between. There are 15 residues in the CDR3. In germline, CDR1 is SNHLY, CDR2 FYNNEI. The DNA for the CDR3 is TGTGCCAGCAGTGAGTTCCTCTCTGGGGCCAACGTCCTGACTTTC. It yields the protein CASSEFLSGANVLTF.

The table lists this clonotype with many counts. The chain is built from TRBV27 and TRBJ2-7, with 9 bases matching TRBD1. The CDR3 covers 14 residues. CDR1 and CDR2 from the germline V gene are MNHEY and SMNVEV (reference sequence). The junction had 10 bases not matched to a gene; V was cut back by 6 bases and J by 7 bases. In nucleotides, the CDR3 is TGTGCCAGCAGGCTATCGGACAGGGGAAGGGAGCAGTACTTC. Amino acids: CASRLSDRGREQYF.

The CDR3 sequence is CASSHNDGNTEAFF. CDR3 coding DNA: TGCGCCAGCAGCCACAACGACGGGAACACTGAAGCTTTCTTT. The chain links TRBV4-1 to TRBJ1-1; no definite D call. This CDR3 is built from 14 residues. Looked up from germline, CDR1 is MGHRA and CDR2 is YSYEKL. V shed 3 bases and J shed 1 base, with 9 bases lying between them.

This clonotype appeared a few times. CDR3 loop: CASSPRDLTLGPTDTQYF. The CDR3 DNA follows: TGTGCCAGCAGCCCCCGGGACCTGACGTTGGGGCCCACAGATACGCAGTATTTT. The rearrangement uses TRBV4-2 and TRBJ2-3; D possibly uses TRBD1 or TRBD2 (5 bases each). In germline, CDR1 is LGHNA, CDR2 YNFKEQ. This CDR3 contains 18 residues. Between the trimmed V and J ends, which lost 4 bases and 2 bases, there was a span of 22 bases.

In this sample, this clonotype turned up many times. This rearrangement joins TRBV28 to TRBJ1-1, with D possibly being TRBD1 (5 bases). This CDR3 has 15 residues. Deletions cut 6 bases from V and 0 bases from J, with 14 bases between. Germline lookup yields CDR1 MDHEN and CDR2 SYDVKM. The CDR3 spells CASRPPLDMNTEAFF. CDR3 nucleotide sequence: TGTGCCAGCAGGCCCCCTCTGGACATGAACACTGAAGCTTTCTTT.

This clonotype has ten or more counts. This chain links TRBV2 with TRBJ2-7; 8 bases map to TRBD1. The CDR3 is made up of 15 amino acids. The J segment lost 2 bases and the V segment lost 1 base, leaving 4 bases of the junction unmatched. Germline V gene sequence: CDR1 SNHLY, CDR2 FYNNEI. This CDR3 is CASSEGQGATYEQYF. DNA for the CDR3: TGTGCCAGCAGTGAAGGGCAGGGGGCGACCTACGAGCAGTACTTC.

The table lists this clonotype with a few counts. This chain links TRBV6-1 with TRBJ2-6, with 10 nucleotides matching TRBD1. The CDR3 totals 19 residues. Losses at the gene ends were 3 bases for V and 3 bases for J; bases not matched to a gene: 11. Germline CDR1 MNHNS, CDR2 SASEGT. The CDR3 DNA reads TGTGCCAGCAGTGATATTAGGCGACAGGGGGCGAATGGGGCCAACGTCCTGACTTTC. Translated: CASSDIRRQGANGANVLTF.

This CDR3 is CSVYGDRTYEQYF. CDR3 coding DNA: TGCAGCGTGTACGGGGACAGGACCTACGAGCAGTACTTC. The J gene is TRBJ2-7, the V gene TRBV29-1; 8 bases map to TRBD1. Germline assignment: CDR1 SQVTM and CDR2 ANQGSEA. The CDR3 has 13 residues. Germline trimming cut 6 bases from V and 2 bases from J; bases unmatched to any gene: 6.

This clonotype was seen only a few times. The V call is TRBV20-1, the J call TRBJ2-7, with a weak D call TRBD2 (5 bases). The CDR3 runs to 13 residues. The V gene lost 6 bases and the J gene lost 0 bases, with 12 bases spanning the gap. Germline CDR1 DFQATT, CDR2 SNEGSKA (reference sequence). CDR3 region: CSAPGEDSYEQYF. The CDR3 DNA reads TGCAGTGCCCCCGGGGAAGACTCCTACGAGCAGTACTTC.

The sample holds a few counts of this clonotype. V is TRBV24-1 and J is TRBJ1-2; D gene unclear. This CDR3 region has 13 residues. Germline CDR1 KGHDR, CDR2 SFDVKD. With 0 bases removed from V and 3 bases from J, the gap between germline ends came to 4 bases. CDR3 sequence reads: CATSDLTDYGYTF. The DNA for the CDR3 is TGTGCCACCAGTGATTTGACAGACTATGGCTACACCTTC.

This clonotype has at least ten counts. The chain employs TRBV20-1 and TRBJ2-2, with D unresolved. This CDR3 is built from 14 residues. The germline V gene encodes CDR1 DFQATT and CDR2 SNEGSKA (reference sequence). Written as DNA, the CDR3 is TGCAGCGCCCGCTGGCGGCTGAACACCGGGGAGCTGTTTTTT. Translating it yields CSARWRLNTGELFF.

This sequence joins TRBV12-3 or TRBV12-4 and TRBJ2-2, with D unclear. The V end lost 2 bases, the J end lost 13 bases, and 17 bases lay between the germline ends. The CDR3 is 14 amino acids. CDR3 sequence: CASSLLDTSRGLFF. In nucleotides, the CDR3 is TGTGCCAGCAGTTTACTTGACACCTCTCGTGGGCTGTTTTTT.

The V and J genes are TRBV3-1 and TRBJ2-3; D perhaps matches TRBD2 (5 bases). The V end lost 1 base, the J end lost 7 bases, and 9 bases lay between the germline ends. The germline V gene encodes CDR1 LGHDT and CDR2 YNNKEL (reference sequence). The CDR3 extends over 13 amino acids. CDR3 bases: TGTGCCAGCAGCCAAGGGACTGTGAATACGCAGTATTTT. This sequence encodes CASSQGTVNTQYF.

The rearrangement joins TRBV12-3 or TRBV12-4 to TRBJ2-7; 8 bases are shared with TRBD1. This CDR3 is 16 amino acids long. The ends lost 5 bases at V and 2 bases at J; junction bases unmatched: 11. The CDR3 region is CASSPVGRDRTYEQYF. The CDR3 region has the DNA TGTGCCAGCAGTCCAGTAGGCCGGGACAGGACCTACGAGCAGTACTTC.

This clonotype was detected only a few times. V is TRBV29-1 and J is TRBJ2-7; 8 bases line up with TRBD1. The CDR3 extends over 14 amino acids. Trimming cost V 1 base and J 6 bases; bases outside gene matches: 8. Germline-derived CDR1 and CDR2 are SQVTM and ANQGSEA. CDR3 amino acids: CSVEATGVGGEQYF. The DNA for the CDR3 is TGCAGCGTTGAAGCGACAGGGGTCGGGGGCGAGCAGTACTTC.

The V call is TRBV7-9, the J call TRBJ2-5; the D gene could be TRBD1 or TRBD2 (5 bases each). CDR1 is SEHNR and CDR2 is FQNEAQ in the germline V gene (reference sequence). This CDR3 spans 14 amino acids. V dropped 5 bases and J dropped 0 bases, with 10 bases sitting between them. Here the CDR3 reads CASSPLGHQETQYF. CDR3 in DNA: TGTGCCAGCAGCCCCCTGGGACACCAAGAGACCCAGTACTTC.

The V gene is TRBV4-3, the J gene TRBJ2-7; 8 bases align to TRBD2. The V gene's germline CDR1 is LGHNA and CDR2 YSLEER. The CDR3 is 14 amino acids. Trimming took 2 bases from V and 6 from J; bases not matched to a gene: 6. Here the CDR3 DNA reads TGCGCCAGCAGCCAATCAGGAACTAGCGGCGAGCAGTACTTC. It yields the protein CASSQSGTSGEQYF.